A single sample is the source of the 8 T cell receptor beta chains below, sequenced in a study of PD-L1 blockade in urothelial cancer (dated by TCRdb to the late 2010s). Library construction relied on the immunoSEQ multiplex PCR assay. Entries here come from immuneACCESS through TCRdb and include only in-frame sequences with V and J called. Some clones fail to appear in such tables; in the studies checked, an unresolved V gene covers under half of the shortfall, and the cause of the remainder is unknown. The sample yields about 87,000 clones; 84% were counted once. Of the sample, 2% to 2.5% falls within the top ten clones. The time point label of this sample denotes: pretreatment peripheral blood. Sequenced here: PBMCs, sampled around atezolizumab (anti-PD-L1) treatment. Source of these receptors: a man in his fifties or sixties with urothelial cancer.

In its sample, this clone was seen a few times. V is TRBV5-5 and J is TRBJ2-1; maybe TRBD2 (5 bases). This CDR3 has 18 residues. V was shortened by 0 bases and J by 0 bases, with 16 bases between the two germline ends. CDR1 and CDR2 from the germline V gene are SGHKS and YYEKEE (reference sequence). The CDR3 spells CASSLEWAGWSSYNEQFF. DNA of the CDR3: TGTGCCAGCAGCTTGGAATGGGCGGGTTGGAGCTCCTACAATGAGCAGTTCTTC.

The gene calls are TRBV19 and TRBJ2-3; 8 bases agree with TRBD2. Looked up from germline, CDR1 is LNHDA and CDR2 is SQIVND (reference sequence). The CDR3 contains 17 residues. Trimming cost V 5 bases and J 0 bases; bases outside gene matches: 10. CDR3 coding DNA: TGTGCCAGTAGTGAGCCGGGACTAGGGACAAGCACAGATACGCAGTATTTT. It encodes CASSEPGLGTSTDTQYF. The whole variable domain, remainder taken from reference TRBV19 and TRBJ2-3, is DGGITQSPKYLFRKEGQNVTLSCEQNLNHDAMYWYRQDPGQGLRLIYYSQIVNDFQKGDIAEGYSVSREKKESFPLTVTSAQKNPTAFYLCASSEPGLGTSTDTQYFGPGTRLTVL.

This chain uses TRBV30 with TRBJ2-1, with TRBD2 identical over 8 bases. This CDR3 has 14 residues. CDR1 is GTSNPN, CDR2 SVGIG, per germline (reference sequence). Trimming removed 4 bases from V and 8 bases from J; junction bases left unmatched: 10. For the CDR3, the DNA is TGTGCCTGGACTAAGGATAGCGGGAAATATGAGCAGTTCTTC. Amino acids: CAWTKDSGKYEQFF.

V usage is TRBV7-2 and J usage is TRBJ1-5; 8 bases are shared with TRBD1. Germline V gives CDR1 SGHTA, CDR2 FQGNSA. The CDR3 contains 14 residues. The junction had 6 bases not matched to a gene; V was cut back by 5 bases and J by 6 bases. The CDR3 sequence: CASSQGQGTQPQHF. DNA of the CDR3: TGTGCCAGCAGCCAAGGACAGGGTACTCAGCCCCAGCATTTT.

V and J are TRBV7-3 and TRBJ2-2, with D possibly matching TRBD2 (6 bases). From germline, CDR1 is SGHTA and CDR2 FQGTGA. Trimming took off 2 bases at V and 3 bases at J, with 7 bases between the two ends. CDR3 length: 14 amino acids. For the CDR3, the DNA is TGTGCCAGCAGCTTAGGGACTCACACCGGGGAGCTGTTTTTT. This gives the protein CASSLGTHTGELFF.

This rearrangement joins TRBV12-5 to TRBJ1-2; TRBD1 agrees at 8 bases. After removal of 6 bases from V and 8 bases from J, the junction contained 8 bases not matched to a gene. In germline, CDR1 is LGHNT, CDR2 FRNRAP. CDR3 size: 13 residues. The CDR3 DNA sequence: TGTGCTAGTGGGGCCGGGACAGGTGGGGGCTACACCTTC. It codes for CASGAGTGGGYTF. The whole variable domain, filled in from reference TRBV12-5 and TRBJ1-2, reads DARVTQTPRHKVTEMGQEVTMRCQPILGHNTVFWYRQTMMQGLELLAYFRNRAPLDDSGMPKDRFSAEMPDATLATLKIQPSEPRDSAVYFCASGAGTGGGYTFGSGTRLTVV.

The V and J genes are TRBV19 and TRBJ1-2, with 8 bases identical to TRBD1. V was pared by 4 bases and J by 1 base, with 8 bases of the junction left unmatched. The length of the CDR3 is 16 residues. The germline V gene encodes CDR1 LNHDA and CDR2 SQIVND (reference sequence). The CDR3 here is CASSTDREKGNYGYTF. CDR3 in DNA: TGTGCCAGTAGTACGGACAGGGAAAAGGGTAACTATGGCTACACCTTC.

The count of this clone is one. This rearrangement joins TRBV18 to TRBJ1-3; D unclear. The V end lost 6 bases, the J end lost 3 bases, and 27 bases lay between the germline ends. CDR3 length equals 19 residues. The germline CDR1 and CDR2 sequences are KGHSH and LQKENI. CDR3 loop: CASSQSSHQGVAVGNTIYF. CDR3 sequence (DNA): TGTGCCAGCTCCCAATCAAGCCATCAAGGAGTTGCCGTTGGAAACACCATATATTTT.